A selection of T cell receptor beta chains follows, all from one sample in a study of T cells in Graves' hyperthyroidism and ophthalmopathy. TCRdb re-derived calls from the multiplex PCR reads in MiXCR, one entry per CDR3 protein. The repertoire holds roughly 570,000 distinct CDR3 sequences, with roughly 46% as singletons. The source material was peripheral blood or thyroid tissue (not recorded which). The receptors stem from an adult woman with Graves' disease, either hyperthyroidism or ophthalmopathy (not recorded which). CDR3s include the opening cysteine and the closing phenylalanine or tryptophan. Fields, in order: J gene, V gene, clone size, D gene, CDR3 protein, CDR3 DNA. The D gene is left open where the match is weak. Expanded clones get a size class; other rows say once, few or many, or leave the size out.

J gene: TRBJ2-7
V gene: TRBV10-3
clone size: -
D gene: -
CDR3 protein: CAINQLTSYEQYF
CDR3 DNA: TGTGCCATCAACCAGCTCACTTCCTACGAGCAGTACTTC

J gene: TRBJ2-7
V gene: TRBV18
clone size: few
D gene: TRBD1
CDR3 protein: CASSPPWTGGSYEQYF
CDR3 DNA: TGTGCCAGCTCACCACCTTGGACAGGAGGCTCCTACGAGCAGTACTTC

J gene: TRBJ2-7
V gene: TRBV10-1
clone size: -
D gene: -
CDR3 protein: CASSECQISGEQYF
CDR3 DNA: TGCGCCAGCAGTGAGTGTCAGATATCGGGTGAGCAGTACTTC

J gene: TRBJ1-6
V gene: TRBV24-1
clone size: few
D gene: TRBD1
CDR3 protein: CATSEQLDRGRFYPQSPLHF
CDR3 DNA: TGTGCCACCAGTGAGCAGCTGGACAGGGGGCGTTTCTATCCCCAATCACCCCTCCACTTT

J gene: TRBJ1-5
V gene: TRBV12-3/TRBV12-4
clone size: many
D gene: -
CDR3 protein: CASSPTYQPQHF
CDR3 DNA: TGTGCCAGCAGCCCGACCTATCAGCCCCAGCATTTT

J gene: TRBJ1-2
V gene: TRBV29-1
clone size: few
D gene: -
CDR3 protein: CSVVARDSELVPYGYTF
CDR3 DNA: TGCAGCGTTGTTGCTAGGGATTCCGAGTTGGTCCCCTATGGCTACACCTTC

J gene: TRBJ2-2
V gene: TRBV9
clone size: many
D gene: -
CDR3 protein: CASRSNTGELFF
CDR3 DNA: TGTGCCAGCAGGAGTAACACCGGGGAGCTGTTTTTT

J gene: TRBJ2-5
V gene: TRBV7-8
clone size: once
D gene: TRBD2
CDR3 protein: CASSTSSGDYSNQPQYF
CDR3 DNA: TGTGCCAGCAGCACCTCGAGCGGGGATTATAGCAATCAGCCCCAGTACTTC

J gene: TRBJ1-1
V gene: TRBV11-2
clone size: -
D gene: TRBD1
CDR3 protein: CASSSTGGPRGTEAFF
CDR3 DNA: TGTGCCAGCAGTTCCACAGGGGGCCCCCGGGGCACTGAAGCTTTCTTT

J gene: TRBJ2-2
V gene: TRBV10-3
clone size: -
D gene: TRBD1
CDR3 protein: CAIRGTTGEANTGELFF
CDR3 DNA: TGTGCCATCAGAGGAACGACAGGGGAGGCGAACACCGGGGAGCTGTTTTTT

J gene: TRBJ1-1
V gene: TRBV2
clone size: many
D gene: -
CDR3 protein: CASRYNTEAFF
CDR3 DNA: TGTGCCAGCAGGTACAACACTGAAGCTTTCTTT

J gene: TRBJ1-2
V gene: TRBV4-1
clone size: many
D gene: -
CDR3 protein: CASSQDLGDGGYTF
CDR3 DNA: TGCGCCAGCAGCCAAGATCTAGGGGATGGTGGCTACACCTTC

J gene: TRBJ2-7
V gene: TRBV7-9
clone size: many
D gene: TRBD2
CDR3 protein: CASSTRGYGRAREQYF
CDR3 DNA: TGTGCCAGCAGCACCCGGGGATACGGGAGGGCGAGGGAGCAGTACTTC

J gene: TRBJ1-1
V gene: TRBV7-2
clone size: -
D gene: -
CDR3 protein: CASSLATITEAFF
CDR3 DNA: TGTGCCAGCAGCTTAGCGACGATCACTGAAGCTTTCTTT

J gene: TRBJ2-7
V gene: TRBV7-9
clone size: once
D gene: -
CDR3 protein: CASSLVDGDEQYF
CDR3 DNA: TGTGCCAGCAGCTTAGTGGACGGCGACGAGCAGTACTTC

J gene: TRBJ1-4
V gene: TRBV2
clone size: once
D gene: TRBD1
CDR3 protein: CASRNRGPNEKLFF
CDR3 DNA: TGTGCCAGCAGGAACAGGGGGCCTAATGAAAAACTGTTTTTT

J gene: TRBJ1-2
V gene: TRBV10-3
clone size: few
D gene: -
CDR3 protein: CAIMASGDYGYTF
CDR3 DNA: TGTGCCATCATGGCGTCGGGGGACTATGGCTACACCTTC

J gene: TRBJ1-5
V gene: TRBV15
clone size: few
D gene: -
CDR3 protein: CATSSRGRVGQPQHF
CDR3 DNA: TGTGCCACCAGCAGCCGGGGCAGGGTCGGTCAGCCCCAGCATTTT

J gene: TRBJ2-7
V gene: TRBV10-3
clone size: -
D gene: -
CDR3 protein: CAISGRPGVGEQYF
CDR3 DNA: TGTGCCATCAGTGGCCGACCGGGTGTTGGGGAGCAGTACTTC

J gene: TRBJ2-2
V gene: TRBV13
clone size: -
D gene: -
CDR3 protein: CASSLERTGELFF
CDR3 DNA: TGTGCCAGCAGCTTGGAGAGGACAGGGGAGCTGTTTTTT

J gene: TRBJ2-7
V gene: TRBV2
clone size: -
D gene: -
CDR3 protein: CASSARGAISYEQYF
CDR3 DNA: TGTGCCAGCAGTGCTAGGGGCGCGATTTCCTACGAGCAGTACTTC

J gene: TRBJ1-1
V gene: TRBV11-1
clone size: many
D gene: -
CDR3 protein: CASSPVRGTEAFF
CDR3 DNA: TGTGCCAGCAGCCCAGTGAGGGGAACTGAAGCTTTCTTT

J gene: TRBJ2-7
V gene: TRBV10-2
clone size: many
D gene: -
CDR3 protein: CASSIKLLEQYF
CDR3 DNA: TGCGCCAGCAGCATAAAGCTCCTCGAGCAGTACTTC

J gene: TRBJ2-5
V gene: TRBV7-9
clone size: -
D gene: TRBD2
CDR3 protein: CASSLSGGRGQPQYF
CDR3 DNA: TGTGCCAGCAGCCTTAGCGGGGGGCGCGGTCAGCCCCAGTACTTC

J gene: TRBJ1-5
V gene: TRBV12-3/TRBV12-4
clone size: -
D gene: TRBD1
CDR3 protein: CASTVQGETNQPQHF
CDR3 DNA: TGTGCCAGCACCGTCCAGGGGGAAACCAATCAGCCCCAGCATTTT

J gene: TRBJ1-5
V gene: TRBV19
clone size: many
D gene: -
CDR3 protein: CASSISLRAVSNQPQHF
CDR3 DNA: TGTGCCAGTAGTATAAGCCTTCGGGCAGTTAGCAATCAGCCCCAGCATTTT

J gene: TRBJ2-6
V gene: TRBV28
clone size: many
D gene: -
CDR3 protein: CASTQGGVSGANVLTF
CDR3 DNA: TGTGCCAGCACCCAGGGGGGGGTCTCTGGGGCCAACGTCCTGACTTTC

J gene: TRBJ1-1
V gene: TRBV25-1
clone size: -
D gene: -
CDR3 protein: CASREGVNTEAFF
CDR3 DNA: TGTGCCAGCCGTGAGGGGGTCAACACTGAAGCTTTCTTT

J gene: TRBJ2-2
V gene: TRBV10-2
clone size: few
D gene: TRBD2
CDR3 protein: CASTMASGGGELFF
CDR3 DNA: TGCGCCAGCACGATGGCTAGCGGGGGAGGGGAGCTGTTTTTT

J gene: TRBJ1-4
V gene: TRBV5-1
clone size: many
D gene: -
CDR3 protein: CASSLEDSTNEKLFF
CDR3 DNA: TGCGCCAGCAGCTTGGAGGACAGCACTAATGAAAAACTGTTTTTT

J gene: TRBJ1-2
V gene: TRBV20-1
clone size: many
D gene: TRBD1
CDR3 protein: CSARDLSRGRGGYTF
CDR3 DNA: TGCAGTGCTAGAGATCTATCCAGGGGGCGAGGAGGCTACACCTTC

J gene: TRBJ1-5
V gene: TRBV12-3/TRBV12-4
clone size: many
D gene: -
CDR3 protein: CASSFVNNQPQHF
CDR3 DNA: TGTGCCAGCAGTTTTGTCAACAATCAGCCCCAGCATTTT

J gene: TRBJ2-5
V gene: TRBV4-1
clone size: -
D gene: -
CDR3 protein: CASSQTTGYF
CDR3 DNA: TGCGCCAGCAGCCAGACGACAGGGTACTTC

J gene: TRBJ2-7
V gene: TRBV9
clone size: many
D gene: -
CDR3 protein: CASSVGFGSLSYEQYF
CDR3 DNA: TGTGCCAGCAGCGTAGGGTTCGGTTCCCTCTCCTACGAGCAGTACTTC

J gene: TRBJ2-3
V gene: TRBV2
clone size: few
D gene: -
CDR3 protein: CASTREDTQYF
CDR3 DNA: TGTGCCAGCACAAGGGAAGATACGCAGTATTTT

J gene: TRBJ2-2
V gene: TRBV7-9
clone size: -
D gene: -
CDR3 protein: CASSDPWGNTGELFF
CDR3 DNA: TGTGCCAGCAGCGATCCCTGGGGGAACACCGGGGAGCTGTTTTTT

J gene: TRBJ2-7
V gene: TRBV10-2
clone size: -
D gene: TRBD2
CDR3 protein: CASSGSGTYQREQYF
CDR3 DNA: TGCGCCAGCAGTGGGAGCGGGACGTACCAGAGGGAGCAGTACTTC

J gene: TRBJ2-7
V gene: TRBV29-1
clone size: many
D gene: -
CDR3 protein: CSVSATGPRHEQYF
CDR3 DNA: TGCAGCGTTTCTGCGACAGGTCCAAGGCACGAGCAGTACTTC

J gene: TRBJ2-2
V gene: TRBV5-1
clone size: once
D gene: TRBD1
CDR3 protein: CASSSRTGNAGELFF
CDR3 DNA: TGCGCCAGCAGCTCCCGGACAGGGAACGCCGGGGAGCTGTTTTTT

J gene: TRBJ1-1
V gene: TRBV12-3/TRBV12-4
clone size: -
D gene: -
CDR3 protein: CASSLETANTEAFF
CDR3 DNA: TGTGCCAGCAGTTTAGAGACAGCGAACACTGAAGCTTTCTTT

J gene: TRBJ1-5
V gene: TRBV25-1
clone size: many
D gene: -
CDR3 protein: CASSPRHSNQPQHF
CDR3 DNA: TGTGCCAGCAGTCCCAGGCATAGCAATCAGCCCCAGCATTTT

J gene: TRBJ2-3
V gene: TRBV20-1
clone size: few
D gene: TRBD2
CDR3 protein: CSAQGLAGADTQYF
CDR3 DNA: TGCAGTGCTCAGGGACTAGCGGGAGCAGATACGCAGTATTTT

J gene: TRBJ2-5
V gene: TRBV20-1
clone size: -
D gene: -
CDR3 protein: CSAERKVAYQETQYF
CDR3 DNA: TGCAGTGCTGAACGAAAAGTAGCGTACCAAGAGACCCAGTACTTC

J gene: TRBJ2-7
V gene: TRBV19
clone size: -
D gene: TRBD2
CDR3 protein: CASPTSGTSYEQYF
CDR3 DNA: TGTGCCAGCCCGACTAGCGGGACCTCCTACGAGCAGTACTTC

J gene: TRBJ2-2
V gene: TRBV9
clone size: many
D gene: -
CDR3 protein: CASSPRGSGTANTGELFF
CDR3 DNA: TGTGCCAGCAGCCCCCGGGGTAGCGGGACAGCGAACACCGGGGAGCTGTTTTTT

J gene: TRBJ1-5
V gene: TRBV5-5
clone size: -
D gene: -
CDR3 protein: CASSWGDSQPQHF
CDR3 DNA: TGTGCCAGCAGCTGGGGCGACAGCCAGCCCCAGCATTTT

J gene: TRBJ1-6
V gene: TRBV7-2
clone size: -
D gene: -
CDR3 protein: CASSRRDTNNSPLHF
CDR3 DNA: TGTGCCAGCAGCCGCCGGGACACCAATAATTCACCCCTCCACTTT

J gene: TRBJ1-5
V gene: TRBV12-3/TRBV12-4
clone size: many
D gene: TRBD1
CDR3 protein: CASSGDREGHSNQPQHF
CDR3 DNA: TGTGCCAGCAGTGGGGACAGGGAGGGGCATAGCAATCAGCCCCAGCATTTT

J gene: TRBJ1-2
V gene: TRBV10-3
clone size: once
D gene: -
CDR3 protein: CAISVRQDSNYGYTF
CDR3 DNA: TGTGCCATCAGCGTTAGACAGGACTCTAACTATGGCTACACCTTC

J gene: TRBJ1-1
V gene: TRBV7-9
clone size: -
D gene: TRBD1
CDR3 protein: CASSPPTGRGTEASF
CDR3 DNA: TGTGCCAGCTCACCCCCGACAGGGAGGGGCACTGAAGCTTCCTTT

J gene: TRBJ1-1
V gene: TRBV20-1
clone size: -
D gene: -
CDR3 protein: CSVKESQYTEAFF
CDR3 DNA: TGCAGTGTGAAGGAGTCCCAATACACTGAAGCTTTCTTT

J gene: TRBJ1-1
V gene: TRBV15
clone size: -
D gene: -
CDR3 protein: CATSLGALATEAFF
CDR3 DNA: TGTGCCACCTCGCTCGGAGCACTAGCCACTGAAGCTTTCTTT

J gene: TRBJ1-1
V gene: TRBV11-1
clone size: many
D gene: -
CDR3 protein: CASSTPDTNTEAFF
CDR3 DNA: TGTGCCAGCAGCACTCCCGACACGAACACTGAAGCTTTCTTT

J gene: TRBJ1-5
V gene: TRBV10-3
clone size: few
D gene: -
CDR3 protein: CAISDKQGINQPQHF
CDR3 DNA: TGTGCCATCAGTGATAAGCAGGGAATTAATCAGCCCCAGCATTTT

J gene: TRBJ1-6
V gene: TRBV25-1
clone size: -
D gene: -
CDR3 protein: CASSEFGHSPLHF
CDR3 DNA: TGTGCCAGCAGTGAATTTGGGCATTCACCCCTCCACTTT